This T cell receptor (beta chain) was sequenced in a study of regulatory T cells in long-lasting Graves disease. General study results and limits: Shared public clonotypes totalled over 2,500 in persistent patients, compared with some 920 in new patients.

This clonotype was observed many times. Its antigen is currently unknown. Construction of the TCR beta libraries employed iRepertoire HTBI primers in conjunction with Arm-PCR of CDR3 regions. TCRdb called the multiplex PCR reads again in MiXCR, with one record for every CDR3 protein. The sample records 450,000 or so distinct CDR3 sequences, around 20% being singletons. Described time point: persistent/refractory GD, antithyroid drugs over 5 years with positive TRAb. Following extraction of RNA from PBMCs, that RNA was used to make the TCR library. An endocrinology department located in Xi'an, China, was where the patients came from. Collection of peripheral blood (roughly 9 milliliters) was done using EDTA tubes. This TCR was sampled from a female donor with Graves disease. The material was peripheral blood mononuclear cells (PBMCs), obtained when the disease was refractory, from a patient treated with antithyroid drugs.

This chain's CDR3 is CASSPGGTGGETQYF. Here the CDR3 DNA reads TGTGCCAGCAGCCCTGGTGGGACAGGTGGAGAGACCCAGTACTTC. V usage is TRBV12-3 or TRBV12-4 and J usage is TRBJ2-5; 8 nucleotides agree with TRBD1. The CDR3 runs 15 residues. V trimming: 6 bases; J trimming: 4 bases; junction bases outside the gene matches: 10.